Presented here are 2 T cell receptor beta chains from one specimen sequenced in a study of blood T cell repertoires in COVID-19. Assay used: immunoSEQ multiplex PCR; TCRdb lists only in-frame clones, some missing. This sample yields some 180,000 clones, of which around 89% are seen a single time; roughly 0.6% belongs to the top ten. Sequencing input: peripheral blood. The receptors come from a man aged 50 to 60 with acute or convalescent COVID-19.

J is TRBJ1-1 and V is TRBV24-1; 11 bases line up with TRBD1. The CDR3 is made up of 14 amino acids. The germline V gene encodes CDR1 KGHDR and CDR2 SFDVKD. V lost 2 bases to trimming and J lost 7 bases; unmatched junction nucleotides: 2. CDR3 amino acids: CATSDSGTGGEAFF. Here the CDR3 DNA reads TGTGCCACCAGTGATTCCGGGACAGGGGGTGAAGCTTTCTTT.

The CDR3 nucleotides are TGTGCCAGCAGCCAAGATCGCCAAAGCATCTACGAGCAGTACGTC. Its translation is CASSQDRQSIYEQYV. This chain connects TRBV3-1 (or the pseudogene TRBV3-2) to TRBJ2-7, with D unclear. Trimming shortened V by 0 bases and J by 3 bases, and 12 bases separated the two germline ends. The CDR3 runs 15 residues. Germline loops: CDR1 LGHDT, CDR2 YNNKEL (reference sequence).